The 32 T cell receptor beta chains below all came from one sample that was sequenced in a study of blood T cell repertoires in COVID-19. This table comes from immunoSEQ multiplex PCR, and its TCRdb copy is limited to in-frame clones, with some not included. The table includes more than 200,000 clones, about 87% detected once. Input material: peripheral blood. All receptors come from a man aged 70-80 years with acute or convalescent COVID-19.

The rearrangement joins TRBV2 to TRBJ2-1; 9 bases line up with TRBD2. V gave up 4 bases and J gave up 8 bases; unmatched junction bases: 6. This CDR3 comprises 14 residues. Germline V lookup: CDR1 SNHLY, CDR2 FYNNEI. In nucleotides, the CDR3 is TGTGCCAGCAGTGTAGGACTAGCGTTTGATGAGCAGTTCTTC. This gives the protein CASSVGLAFDEQFF.

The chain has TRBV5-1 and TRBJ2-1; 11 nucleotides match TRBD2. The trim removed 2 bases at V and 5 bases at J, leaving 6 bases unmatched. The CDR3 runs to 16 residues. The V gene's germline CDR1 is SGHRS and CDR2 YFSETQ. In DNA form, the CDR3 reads TGCGCCAGCAGCTTATTGACTAGCGGGACCCACAATGAGCAGTTCTTC. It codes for CASSLLTSGTHNEQFF.

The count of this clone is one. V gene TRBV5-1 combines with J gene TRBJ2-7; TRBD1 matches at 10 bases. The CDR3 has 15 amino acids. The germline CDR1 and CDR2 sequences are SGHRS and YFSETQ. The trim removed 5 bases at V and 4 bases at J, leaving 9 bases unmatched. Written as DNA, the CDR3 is TGCGCCAGCAGTTTAGCCGGGACAGGGGAATACGAGCAGTACTTC. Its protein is CASSLAGTGEYEQYF.

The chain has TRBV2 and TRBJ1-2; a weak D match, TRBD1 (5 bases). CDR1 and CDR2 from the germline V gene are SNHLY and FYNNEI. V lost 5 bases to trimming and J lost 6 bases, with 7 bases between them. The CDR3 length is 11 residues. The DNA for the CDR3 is TGTGCCAGCAGTCCGACAGATGGCTACACCTTC. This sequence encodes CASSPTDGYTF.

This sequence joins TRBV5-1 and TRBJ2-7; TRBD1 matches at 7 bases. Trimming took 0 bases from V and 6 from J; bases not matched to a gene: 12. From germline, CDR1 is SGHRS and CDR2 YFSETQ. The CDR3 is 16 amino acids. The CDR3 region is CASSLAPGQRLGEQYF. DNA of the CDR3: TGCGCCAGCAGCTTGGCGCCGGGACAGCGCCTTGGCGAGCAGTACTTC.

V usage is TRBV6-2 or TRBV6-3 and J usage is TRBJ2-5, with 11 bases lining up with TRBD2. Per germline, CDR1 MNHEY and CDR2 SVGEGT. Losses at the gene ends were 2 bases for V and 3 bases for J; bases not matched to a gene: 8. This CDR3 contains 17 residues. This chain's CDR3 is CASSYATSGVTKETQYF. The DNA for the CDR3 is TGTGCCAGCAGTTACGCGACTAGCGGGGTAACCAAAGAGACCCAGTACTTC.

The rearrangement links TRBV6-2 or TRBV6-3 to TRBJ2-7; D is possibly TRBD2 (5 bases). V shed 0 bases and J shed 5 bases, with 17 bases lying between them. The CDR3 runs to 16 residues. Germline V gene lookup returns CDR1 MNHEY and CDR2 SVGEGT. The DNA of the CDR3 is TGTGCCAGCAGTTACTCCCTGAAGAGGGTGGGAAACGAGCAGTACTTC. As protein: CASSYSLKRVGNEQYF.

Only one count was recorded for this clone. DNA of the CDR3: TGTGCCAGCACTTCAGCCGGGAGTAAAGGGGAGACCCAGTACTTC. It specifies CASTSAGSKGETQYF. The rearrangement joins TRBV6-5 to TRBJ2-5, with D perhaps TRBD2 (6 bases). CDR3 length: 15 residues. Trimming shortened V by 7 bases and J by 5 bases, and 20 bases separated the two germline ends. Germline V CDR1 and CDR2: MNHEY, SVGAGI.

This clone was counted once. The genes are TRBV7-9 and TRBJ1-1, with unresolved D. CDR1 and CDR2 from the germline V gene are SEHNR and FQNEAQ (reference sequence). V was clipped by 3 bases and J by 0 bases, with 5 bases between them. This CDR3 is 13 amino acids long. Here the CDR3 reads CASSFALNTEAFF. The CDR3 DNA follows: TGTGCCAGCAGCTTCGCGTTGAACACTGAAGCTTTCTTT.

The CDR3 here is CASSTPGSYGYTF. CDR3 bases: TGTGCCAGTAGTACACCCGGGTCCTATGGCTACACCTTC. The gene calls are TRBV19 and TRBJ1-2; D gene ambiguous. From germline, CDR1 is LNHDA and CDR2 SQIVND (reference sequence). CDR3 length equals 13 residues. Trimming took off 4 bases at V and 4 bases at J, with 10 bases between the two ends.

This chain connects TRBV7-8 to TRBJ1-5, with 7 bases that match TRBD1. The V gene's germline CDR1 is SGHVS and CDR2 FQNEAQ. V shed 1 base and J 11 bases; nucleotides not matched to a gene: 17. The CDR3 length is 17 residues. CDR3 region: CASSLEGTASHPLTQHF. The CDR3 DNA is TGTGCCAGCAGCTTAGAGGGGACAGCTTCTCACCCACTCACCCAGCATTTT.

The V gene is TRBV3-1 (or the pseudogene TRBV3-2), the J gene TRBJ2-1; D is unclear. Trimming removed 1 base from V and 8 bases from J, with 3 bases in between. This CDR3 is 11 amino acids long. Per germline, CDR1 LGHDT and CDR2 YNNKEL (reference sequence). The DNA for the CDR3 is TGTGCCAGCAGCCAAGGCGATGAGCAGTTCTTC. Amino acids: CASSQGDEQFF.

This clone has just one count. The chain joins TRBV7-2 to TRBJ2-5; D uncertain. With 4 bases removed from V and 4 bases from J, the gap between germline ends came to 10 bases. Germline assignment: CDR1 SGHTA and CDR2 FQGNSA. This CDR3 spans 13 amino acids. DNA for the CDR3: TGTGCCAGCAGCTCGAGGATCCGAGAGACCCAGTACTTC. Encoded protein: CASSSRIRETQYF.

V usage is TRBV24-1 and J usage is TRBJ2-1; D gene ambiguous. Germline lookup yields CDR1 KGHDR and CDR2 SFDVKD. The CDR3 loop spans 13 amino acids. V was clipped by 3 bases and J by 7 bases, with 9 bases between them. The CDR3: CATSDPPVNEQFF. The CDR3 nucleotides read TGTGCCACCAGTGATCCGCCAGTAAATGAGCAGTTCTTC.

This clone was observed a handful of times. CDR3 in amino acids: CASRNDRASNEKLFF. The CDR3 coding sequence is TGTGCCAGCAGAAATGACAGGGCCTCTAATGAAAAACTGTTTTTT. The V and J genes are TRBV6-5 and TRBJ1-4; 7 nucleotides align to TRBD1. The V and J ends lost 6 bases and 3 bases, in that order; junction bases with no gene match: 7. CDR1 is MNHEY, CDR2 SVGAGI, per germline. This CDR3 contains 15 residues.

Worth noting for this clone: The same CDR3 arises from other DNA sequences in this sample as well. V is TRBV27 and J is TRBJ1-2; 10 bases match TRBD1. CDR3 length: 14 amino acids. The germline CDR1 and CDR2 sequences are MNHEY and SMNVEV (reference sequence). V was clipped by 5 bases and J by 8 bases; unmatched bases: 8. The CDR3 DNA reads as TGTGCCAGCAGTCCCGGGACAGGGGCGCGAGGCTACACCTTC. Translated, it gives CASSPGTGARGYTF.

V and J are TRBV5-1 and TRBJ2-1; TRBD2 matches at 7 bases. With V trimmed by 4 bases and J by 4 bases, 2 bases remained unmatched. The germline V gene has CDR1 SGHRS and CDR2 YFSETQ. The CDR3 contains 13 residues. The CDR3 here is CASSEGLYNEQFF. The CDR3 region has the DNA TGCGCCAGCAGCGAGGGACTATACAATGAGCAGTTCTTC.

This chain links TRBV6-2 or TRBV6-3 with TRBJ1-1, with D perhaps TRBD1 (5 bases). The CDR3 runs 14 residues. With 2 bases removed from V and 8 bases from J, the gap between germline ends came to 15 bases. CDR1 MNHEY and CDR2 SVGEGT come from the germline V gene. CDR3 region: CASSYPQGGEEAFF. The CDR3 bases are TGTGCCAGCAGTTACCCCCAGGGTGGGGAAGAAGCTTTCTTT.

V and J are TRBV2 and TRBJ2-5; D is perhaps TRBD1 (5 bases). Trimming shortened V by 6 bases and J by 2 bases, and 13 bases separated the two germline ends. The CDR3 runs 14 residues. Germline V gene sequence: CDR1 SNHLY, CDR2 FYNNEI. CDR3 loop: CASRLETVQETQYF. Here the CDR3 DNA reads TGTGCCAGCAGATTAGAGACAGTACAAGAGACCCAGTACTTC.

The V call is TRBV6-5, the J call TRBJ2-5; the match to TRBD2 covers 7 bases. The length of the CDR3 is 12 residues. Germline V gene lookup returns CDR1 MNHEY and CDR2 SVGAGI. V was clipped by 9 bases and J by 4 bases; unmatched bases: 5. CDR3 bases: TGTGCCAGTGGACTAGTCGCAGAGACCCAGTACTTC. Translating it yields CASGLVAETQYF.

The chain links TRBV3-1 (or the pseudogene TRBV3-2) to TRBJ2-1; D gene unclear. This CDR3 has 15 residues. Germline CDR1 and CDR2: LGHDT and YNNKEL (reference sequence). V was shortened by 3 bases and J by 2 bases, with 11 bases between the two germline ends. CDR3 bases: TGTGCCAGCAGCCAGCAATTATCAGCCTACAATGAGCAGTTCTTC. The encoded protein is CASSQQLSAYNEQFF.

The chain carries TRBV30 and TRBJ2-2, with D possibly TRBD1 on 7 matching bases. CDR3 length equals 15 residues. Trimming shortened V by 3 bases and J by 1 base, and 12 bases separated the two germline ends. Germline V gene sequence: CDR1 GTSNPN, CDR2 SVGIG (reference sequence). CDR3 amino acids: CAWRGQGGNTGELFF. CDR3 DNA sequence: TGTGCCTGGAGAGGGCAGGGGGGGAACACCGGGGAGCTGTTTTTT.

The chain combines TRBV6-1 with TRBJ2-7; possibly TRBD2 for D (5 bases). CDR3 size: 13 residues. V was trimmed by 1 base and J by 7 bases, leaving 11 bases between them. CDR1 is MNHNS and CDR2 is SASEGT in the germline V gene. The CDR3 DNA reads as TGTGCCAGCAGTGAAGGGGCTAGGACTGAGCAGTACTTC. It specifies CASSEGARTEQYF.

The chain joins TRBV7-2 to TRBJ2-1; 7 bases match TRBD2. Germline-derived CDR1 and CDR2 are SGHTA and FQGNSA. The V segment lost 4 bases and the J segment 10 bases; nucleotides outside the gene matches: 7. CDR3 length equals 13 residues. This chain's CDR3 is CASSSSGAKEQFF. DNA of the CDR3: TGTGCCAGCAGCTCTAGCGGCGCTAAGGAGCAGTTCTTC.

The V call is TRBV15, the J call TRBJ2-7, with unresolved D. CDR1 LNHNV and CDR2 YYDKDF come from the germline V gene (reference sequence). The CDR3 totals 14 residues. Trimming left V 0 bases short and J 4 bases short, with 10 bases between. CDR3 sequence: CATSRDRQEYEQYF. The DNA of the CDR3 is TGTGCCACCAGCAGAGATAGACAAGAATACGAGCAGTACTTC. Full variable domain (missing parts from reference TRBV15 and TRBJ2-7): DAMVIQNPRYQVTQFGKPVTLSCSQTLNHNVMYWYQQKSSQAPKLLFHYYDKDFNNEADTPDNFQSRRPNTSFCFLDIRSPGLGDTAMYLCATSRDRQEYEQYFGPGTRLTVT.

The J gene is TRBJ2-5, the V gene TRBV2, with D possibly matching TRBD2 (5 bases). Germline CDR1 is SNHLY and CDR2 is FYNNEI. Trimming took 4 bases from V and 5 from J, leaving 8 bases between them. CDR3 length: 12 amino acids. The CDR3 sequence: CASSVERETQYF. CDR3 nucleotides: TGTGCCAGCAGTGTGGAGCGGGAGACCCAGTACTTC.

The CDR3 DNA reads as TGTGCCAGCAGTTGGACTAGCCCCTACAATGAGCAGTTCTTC. Translation: CASSWTSPYNEQFF. The gene calls are TRBV2 and TRBJ2-1, with 8 bases aligning to TRBD2. CDR1 SNHLY and CDR2 FYNNEI come from the germline V gene. There are 14 residues in the CDR3. V gave up 5 bases and J gave up 2 bases; unmatched junction bases: 2.

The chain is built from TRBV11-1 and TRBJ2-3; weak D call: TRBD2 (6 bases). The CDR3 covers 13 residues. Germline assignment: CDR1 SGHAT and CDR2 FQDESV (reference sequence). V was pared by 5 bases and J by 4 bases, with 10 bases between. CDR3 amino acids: CASSREFSDTQYF. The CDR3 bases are TGTGCCAGCAGCCGGGAGTTCTCAGATACGCAGTATTTT.

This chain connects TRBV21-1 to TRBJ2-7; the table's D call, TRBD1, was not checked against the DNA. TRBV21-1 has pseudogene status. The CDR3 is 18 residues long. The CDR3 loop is CASSKKKNRRGQTYEQYF. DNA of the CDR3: TGTGCCAGCAGCAAAAAAAAGAACAGACGGGGACAGACCTACGAGCAGTACTTC.

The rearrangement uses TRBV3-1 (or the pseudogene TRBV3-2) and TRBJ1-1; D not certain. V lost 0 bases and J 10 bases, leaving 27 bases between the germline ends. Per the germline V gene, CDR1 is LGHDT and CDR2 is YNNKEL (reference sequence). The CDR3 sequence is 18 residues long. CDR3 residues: CASSQELEGSVYNKGAFF. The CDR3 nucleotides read TGTGCCAGCAGCCAAGAGCTTGAGGGATCGGTATACAATAAGGGAGCTTTCTTT.

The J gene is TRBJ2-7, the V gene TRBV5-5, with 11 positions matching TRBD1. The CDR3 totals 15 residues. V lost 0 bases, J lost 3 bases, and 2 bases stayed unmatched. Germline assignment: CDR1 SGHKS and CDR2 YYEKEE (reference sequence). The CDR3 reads CASSLEGTGGYEQYF. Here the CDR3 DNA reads TGTGCCAGCAGCTTGGAGGGGACAGGGGGCTACGAGCAGTACTTC.

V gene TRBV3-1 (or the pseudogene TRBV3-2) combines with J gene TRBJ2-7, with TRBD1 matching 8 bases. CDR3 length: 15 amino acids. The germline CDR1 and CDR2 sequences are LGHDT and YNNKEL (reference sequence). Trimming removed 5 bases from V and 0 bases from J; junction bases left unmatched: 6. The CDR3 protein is CASSDPGTGSYEQYF. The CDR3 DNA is TGTGCCAGCAGCGATCCCGGGACAGGCTCCTACGAGCAGTACTTC.